The clone carrying this TCR beta chain is medium-sized by share. Its antigen is currently unknown. Using RNA template, CDR3s of TCR alpha and beta were amplified with iRepertoire arm-PCR. Input was roughly 85-450 ng of tissue mRNA or PBMC total RNA. TCRdb re-called the multiplex PCR reads through MiXCR, storing one row per CDR3 protein. The table shows approximately 500 distinct CDR3 sequences, with more than 45% occurring only once. The V end was cut by 4 bases, the J end by 0 bases, with 15 bases between. Germline V gene data show CDR1 as SGHKS and CDR2 as YYEKEE (reference sequence). The CDR3 is 16 residues long. The data were taken from a study of glioma-infiltrating T cells. General observations from the study: Above-expected tissue-blood divergence occurred in all gliomas, most in low-grade ones. Only very few CDR3 sequences appeared in both tissue and blood.

Material: glioma tissue, nonneoplastic brain tissue, or PBMCs (not recorded which). The source is a human donor with low-grade glioma or glioblastoma, undergoing nonglioma brain surgery, or in good health (not recorded which). The chain couples TRBV5-5 to TRBJ2-3; D not certain. The chain's CDR3 is CASSGETGISTDTQYF. CDR3 nucleotides: TGTGCCAGCAGCGGAGAAACTGGAATTAGCACAGATACGCAGTATTTT.